The 17 T cell receptor beta chains below were found in one sample sequenced in a study of glioma-infiltrating T cells after dendritic cell vaccination. Data came from immunoSEQ multiplex PCR; TCRdb stores just in-frame clones and leaves some out. The profile shows 95,000 or so clones, about 83% of them singletons. Sample: blood, taken before dendritic cell vaccination. The receptor set was obtained from a human donor with glioblastoma.

V and J are TRBV7-2 and TRBJ1-6, with 8 bases aligning to TRBD1. The CDR3 length is 15 residues. In germline, CDR1 is SGHTA, CDR2 FQGNSA. The V gene end was trimmed by 1 base and the J gene end by 7 bases; junction bases not matched to a gene: 3. CDR3 nucleotide sequence: TGTGCCAGCAGCTTAGGAGACAGGGGCAATTCACCCCTCCACTTT. This codes for CASSLGDRGNSPLHF.

The CDR3 sequence is CSVLTGGGYEQYF. CDR3 nucleotides: TGCAGCGTTCTCACAGGGGGAGGCTACGAGCAGTACTTC. This rearrangement joins TRBV29-1 to TRBJ2-7; 8 nucleotides match TRBD1. V lost 5 bases, J lost 3 bases, and 6 bases stayed unmatched. CDR1 SQVTM and CDR2 ANQGSEA come from the germline V gene. There are 13 residues in the CDR3.

This clone has a single count. The chain couples TRBV27 to TRBJ2-7, with TRBD2 identical over 7 bases. CDR3 length equals 15 residues. From germline, CDR1 is MNHEY and CDR2 SMNVEV (reference sequence). With V trimmed by 6 bases and J by 2 bases, 10 bases remained unmatched. The CDR3 bases are TGTGCCAGCAGGCCTCGGACTAGTGGGACCTACGAGCAGTACTTC. It encodes CASRPRTSGTYEQYF.

This clone has just one count. The chain uses TRBV4-1 and TRBJ2-7; the D is unclear. V was clipped by 0 bases and J by 4 bases, with 13 bases between them. Per germline, CDR1 MGHRA and CDR2 YSYEKL. The CDR3 is made up of 15 amino acids. The CDR3 is CASSQDALNPYEQYF. The CDR3 region has the DNA TGCGCCAGCAGCCAAGATGCGCTGAACCCTTACGAGCAGTACTTC.

V usage is TRBV5-6 and J usage is TRBJ2-7, with D unclear. The CDR3 extends over 13 amino acids. V was trimmed by 0 bases and J by 5 bases, leaving 9 bases between them. Germline V lookup: CDR1 SGHDT, CDR2 YYEEEE. This CDR3 is CASSLAPPDEQYF. The CDR3 DNA is TGTGCCAGCAGCTTGGCCCCGCCAGACGAGCAGTACTTC.

The V and J genes are TRBV6-1 and TRBJ1-5; no clear D gene. There are 13 residues in the CDR3. Germline V CDR1 and CDR2: MNHNS, SASEGT. The V and J ends lost 6 bases and 7 bases respectively, with 13 bases between them. The CDR3 nucleotides are TGTGCCAGCAGCAGAGAAACGAGGCAGCCCCAGCATTTT. Translating it yields CASSRETRQPQHF.

The chain employs TRBV10-3 and TRBJ1-2; perhaps TRBD1 as D (6 bases). The CDR3 contains 14 residues. Germline V gives CDR1 ENHRY, CDR2 SYGVKD. Trimming shortened V by 3 bases and J by 4 bases, and 12 bases separated the two germline ends. The CDR3 DNA follows: TGTGCCATCAGTGACTCGGGACACCCCTATGGCTACACCTTC. Its protein product is CAISDSGHPYGYTF.

This clone was seen once. This sample also contains other DNA sequences that code for the same CDR3. The genes are TRBV6-5 and TRBJ1-1; no definite D call. The CDR3 consists of 11 residues. CDR1 is MNHEY and CDR2 is SVGAGI in the germline V gene. Trimming took 8 bases from V and 2 from J, leaving 6 bases between them. CDR3 nucleotides: TGTGCCAGCGGAGTAAACACTGAAGCTTTCTTT. This sequence encodes CASGVNTEAFF.

The chain employs TRBV6-5 and TRBJ2-1; D perhaps matches TRBD1 (6 bases). V gave up 5 bases and J gave up 0 bases, with 11 bases separating them. Per germline, CDR1 MNHEY and CDR2 SVGAGI. The CDR3 is 15 residues long. The CDR3 sequence: CASSTDRTSYNEQFF. The CDR3, as DNA: TGTGCCAGCAGTACCGACAGGACCTCCTACAATGAGCAGTTCTTC.

The chain joins TRBV18 to TRBJ1-5; a possible D gene is TRBD1 (5 bases). V was pared by 6 bases and J by 4 bases, with 10 bases between. The CDR3 totals 13 residues. Germline V gene lookup returns CDR1 KGHSH and CDR2 LQKENI. In nucleotides, the CDR3 is TGTGCCAGCTCGCACGACAGTAATCAGCCCCAGCATTTT. Its protein is CASSHDSNQPQHF.

This clone ranks as medium-sized. The chain combines TRBV6-5 with TRBJ1-4; tentative D call: TRBD1 (5 bases). This CDR3 region has 14 residues. Germline loops: CDR1 MNHEY, CDR2 SVGAGI. The V end lost 2 bases, the J end lost 8 bases, and 12 bases lay between the germline ends. The CDR3 nucleotides read TGTGCCAGCAGTTACCGAGACAGATGGGAAAAACTGTTTTTT. Residues: CASSYRDRWEKLFF.

The chain joins TRBV4-2 to TRBJ1-1, with unresolved D. CDR1 and CDR2 from the germline V gene are LGHNA and YNFKEQ. The CDR3 loop spans 14 amino acids. V was trimmed by 3 bases and J by 1 base, leaving 9 bases between them. The CDR3 coding sequence is TGTGCCAGCAGCCACACAGAGGGGAACACTGAAGCTTTCTTT. It translates to CASSHTEGNTEAFF.

The rearrangement joins TRBV4-1 to TRBJ2-7; 7 bases line up with TRBD1. There are 14 residues in the CDR3. V was clipped by 4 bases and J by 2 bases; unmatched bases: 5. CDR1 and CDR2 from the germline V gene are MGHRA and YSYEKL. In nucleotides, the CDR3 is TGCGCCAGCAGCCGCGATGACAGGGCCTACGAGCAGTACTTC. The encoded protein is CASSRDDRAYEQYF.

This chain connects TRBV18 to TRBJ1-1; no reliable D call. Between the trimmed V and J ends, which lost 6 bases and 0 bases, there was a span of 8 bases. From germline, CDR1 is KGHSH and CDR2 LQKENI. The CDR3 covers 13 residues. The CDR3 DNA follows: TGTGCCAGCTCTCTGGAGGTGAACACTGAAGCTTTCTTT. This codes for CASSLEVNTEAFF.

V is TRBV2 and J is TRBJ2-7, with TRBD1 as a possible D gene (6 bases). Per germline, CDR1 SNHLY and CDR2 FYNNEI. The V and J ends lost 11 bases and 5 bases respectively, with 19 bases between them. This CDR3 spans 13 amino acids. CDR3: CACRGTGLNEQYF. The CDR3 nucleotides are TGTGCCTGCCGAGGAACAGGGTTAAACGAGCAGTACTTC.

This clone was recorded once. The chain has TRBV5-1 and TRBJ2-3; 9 positions agree with TRBD2. There are 17 residues in the CDR3. The germline CDR1 and CDR2 sequences are SGHRS and YFSETQ. Trimming took 1 base from V and 5 from J; bases not matched to a gene: 11. CDR3 nucleotide sequence: TGCGCCAGCAGCTTGCCGGGAAGGCGGGGGGGCTTAGATACGCAGTATTTT. It translates to CASSLPGRRGGLDTQYF.

This chain's CDR3 is CASSVASGSNEQFF. The CDR3 bases are TGTGCCAGCAGCGTGGCTAGCGGGAGTAATGAGCAGTTCTTC. The chain is built from TRBV9 and TRBJ2-1, with TRBD2 identical over 10 bases. This CDR3 region has 14 residues. V was clipped by 2 bases and J by 7 bases; unmatched bases: 3. Germline V gives CDR1 SGDLS, CDR2 YYNGEE.